These 8 T cell receptor beta chains share one sample of origin, sequenced in a study of T cells in Graves' hyperthyroidism and ophthalmopathy. TCR beta CDR3 regions were amplified from RNA transcripts. HTBI primers were employed in a first-round RT-PCR of the TCR CDR3. TCRdb recomputed calls from the multiplex PCR reads with MiXCR, one row per CDR3 protein. Among 300,000 to 350,000 distinct CDR3 sequences listed, roughly 20% were seen once. The sequenced material came from blood. The receptors shown here come from a woman aged 45 to 65 with Graves' hyperthyroidism.

This clonotype has ten or more counts. The chain joins TRBV7-9 to TRBJ2-1; D not certain. The CDR3 covers 14 residues. The germline gives CDR1 SEHNR, CDR2 FQNEAQ (reference sequence). The V end lost 2 bases, the J end lost 8 bases, and 13 bases lay between the germline ends. CDR3 residues: CASSLSGATDEQFF. As DNA, the CDR3 is TGTGCCAGCAGCTTATCCGGCGCCACGGATGAGCAGTTCTTC.

This chain connects TRBV18 to TRBJ2-1; the D is unclear. Per the germline V gene, CDR1 is KGHSH and CDR2 is LQKENI. The CDR3 runs to 12 residues. V lost 3 bases and J lost 6, with 6 bases in between. The CDR3 coding sequence is TGTGCCAGCTCACCGGGCGCCAATGAGCAGTTCTTC. The encoded protein is CASSPGANEQFF.

There are many counts of this clonotype. This chain joins TRBV11-2 and TRBJ2-7; 13 bases are shared with TRBD2. The germline V gene encodes CDR1 SGHAT and CDR2 FQNNGV. The CDR3 spans 15 residues. V gave up 5 bases and J gave up 2 bases; unmatched junction bases: 3. CDR3 in amino acids: CASSQTSGRAYEQYF. The CDR3 DNA follows: TGTGCCAGCAGCCAAACTAGCGGGAGGGCCTACGAGCAGTACTTC.

The table lists this clonotype with many counts. The chain couples TRBV6-2 or TRBV6-3 to TRBJ2-7; D not certain. V was pared by 6 bases and J by 4 bases, with 13 bases between. The CDR3 has 13 amino acids. Germline CDR1 is MNHEY and CDR2 is SVGEGT. CDR3 nucleotides: TGTGCCAGCAGCGATCCCGGGCAGTACGAGCAGTACGTC. It encodes CASSDPGQYEQYV.

V gene TRBV7-6 combines with J gene TRBJ2-1; tentatively, D is TRBD2 (5 bases). The V end lost 1 base, the J end lost 0 bases, and 10 bases lay between the germline ends. This CDR3 is built from 16 residues. Germline V gene lookup returns CDR1 SGHVS and CDR2 FNYEAQ. The DNA for the CDR3 is TGTGCCAGCAGCTTAGGTGTGGGGAGCTCCTACAATGAGCAGTTCTTC. It yields the protein CASSLGVGSSYNEQFF.

This clonotype has a single count. The gene calls are TRBV20-1 and TRBJ2-7; D possibly corresponds to TRBD1 (6 bases). The V end lost 4 bases, the J end lost 0 bases, and 13 bases lay between the germline ends. The CDR3 has 14 amino acids. CDR1 is DFQATT and CDR2 is SNEGSKA in the germline V gene (reference sequence). This CDR3 reads CSANRDTDSYEQYF. The CDR3 nucleotides read TGCAGTGCTAATCGGGACACAGACTCCTACGAGCAGTACTTC.

The J gene is TRBJ2-3, the V gene TRBV12-3 or TRBV12-4; D remains ambiguous. V lost 3 bases and J lost 2, with 9 bases in between. The CDR3 covers 14 residues. CDR3 sequence reads: CASSLVDNTDTQYF. The CDR3 coding sequence is TGTGCCAGCAGTTTGGTCGACAACACAGATACGCAGTATTTT.

This clonotype was picked up many times. This sequence joins TRBV2 and TRBJ1-1; D is uncertain. V was clipped by 2 bases and J by 1 base, with 11 bases between them. Per the germline V gene, CDR1 is SNHLY and CDR2 is FYNNEI. This CDR3 comprises 15 residues. CDR3 loop: CASSEPSAANTEAFF. CDR3 DNA sequence: TGTGCCAGCAGTGAACCCTCTGCAGCGAACACTGAAGCTTTCTTT.